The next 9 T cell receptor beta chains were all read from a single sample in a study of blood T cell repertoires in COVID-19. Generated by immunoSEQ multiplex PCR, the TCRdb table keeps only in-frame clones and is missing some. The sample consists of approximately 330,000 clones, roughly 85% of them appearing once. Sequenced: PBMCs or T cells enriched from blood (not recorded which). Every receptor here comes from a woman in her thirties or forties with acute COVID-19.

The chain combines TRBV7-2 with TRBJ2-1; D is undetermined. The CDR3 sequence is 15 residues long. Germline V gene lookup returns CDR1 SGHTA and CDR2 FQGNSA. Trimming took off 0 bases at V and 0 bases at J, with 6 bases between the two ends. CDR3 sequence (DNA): TGTGCCAGCAGCTTAGCCCCGAGCTCCTACAATGAGCAGTTCTTC. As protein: CASSLAPSSYNEQFF. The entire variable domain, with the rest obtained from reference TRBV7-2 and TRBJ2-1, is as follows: GAGVSQSPSNKVTEKGKDVELRCDPISGHTALYWYRQSLGQGLEFLIYFQGNSAPDKSGLPSDRFSAERTGGSVSTLTIQRTQQEDSAVYLCASSLAPSSYNEQFFGPGTRLTVL.

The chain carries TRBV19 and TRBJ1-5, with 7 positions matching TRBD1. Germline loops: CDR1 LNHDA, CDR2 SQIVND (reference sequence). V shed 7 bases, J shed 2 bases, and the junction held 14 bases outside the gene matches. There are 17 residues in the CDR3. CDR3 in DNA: TGTGCCAGTAATAAAATAGACCTAGGGACAGGCAATCAGCCCCAGCATTTT. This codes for CASNKIDLGTGNQPQHF.

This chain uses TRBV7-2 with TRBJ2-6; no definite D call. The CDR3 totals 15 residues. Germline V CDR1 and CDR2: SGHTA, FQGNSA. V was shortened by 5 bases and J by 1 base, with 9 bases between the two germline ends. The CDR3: CASSTLGSGANVLTF. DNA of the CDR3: TGTGCCAGCAGCACGCTCGGGTCTGGGGCCAACGTCCTGACTTTC.

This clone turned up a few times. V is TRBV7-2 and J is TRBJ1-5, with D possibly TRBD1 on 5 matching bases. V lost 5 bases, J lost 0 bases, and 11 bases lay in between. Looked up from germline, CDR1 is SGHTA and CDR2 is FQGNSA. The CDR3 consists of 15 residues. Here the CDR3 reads CASSAGTGSNQPQHF. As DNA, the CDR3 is TGTGCCAGCAGCGCCGGGACTGGTAGCAATCAGCCCCAGCATTTT.

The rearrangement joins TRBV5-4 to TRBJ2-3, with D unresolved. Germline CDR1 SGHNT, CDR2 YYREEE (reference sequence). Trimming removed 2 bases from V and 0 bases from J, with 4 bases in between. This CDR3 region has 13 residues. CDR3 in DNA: TGTGCCAGCAGCTTCAGAAGCACAGATACGCAGTATTTT. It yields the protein CASSFRSTDTQYF.

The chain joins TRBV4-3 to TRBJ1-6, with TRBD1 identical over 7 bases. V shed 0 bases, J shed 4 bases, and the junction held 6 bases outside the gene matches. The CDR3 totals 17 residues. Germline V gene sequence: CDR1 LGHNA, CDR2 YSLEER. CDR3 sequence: CASSQDLGQAYNSPLHF. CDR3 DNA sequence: TGCGCCAGCAGCCAAGATCTAGGACAGGCTTATAATTCACCCCTCCACTTT.

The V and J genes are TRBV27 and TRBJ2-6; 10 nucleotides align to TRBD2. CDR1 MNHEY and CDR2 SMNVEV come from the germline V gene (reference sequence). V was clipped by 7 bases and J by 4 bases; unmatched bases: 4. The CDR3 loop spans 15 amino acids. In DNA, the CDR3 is TGTGCCAGCAAAGCGGGGGGGCTCGGGGCCAACGTCCTGACTTTC. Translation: CASKAGGLGANVLTF.

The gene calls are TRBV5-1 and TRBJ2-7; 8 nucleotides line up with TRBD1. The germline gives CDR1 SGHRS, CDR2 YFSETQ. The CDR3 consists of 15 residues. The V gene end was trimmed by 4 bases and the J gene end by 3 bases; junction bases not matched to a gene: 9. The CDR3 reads CASSPGTGWSYEQYF. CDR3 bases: TGCGCCAGCAGCCCTGGGACAGGATGGAGCTACGAGCAGTACTTC. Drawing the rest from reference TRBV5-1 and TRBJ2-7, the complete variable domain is KAGVTQTPRYLIKTRGQQVTLSCSPISGHRSVSWYQQTPGQGLQFLFEYFSETQRNKGNFPGRFSGRQFSNSRSEMNVSTLELGDSALYLCASSPGTGWSYEQYFGPGTRLTVT.

CDR3 in amino acids: CASSWGSNRANYGYTF. The CDR3 bases are TGTGCCAGCAGTTGGGGTTCGAACAGGGCGAACTATGGCTACACCTTC. The genes are TRBV6-5 and TRBJ1-2; D might be TRBD1 (6 bases). The CDR3 sequence is 16 residues long. Trimming pared 4 bases from V and 2 bases from J, leaving 17 bases between. In germline, CDR1 is MNHEY, CDR2 SVGAGI.